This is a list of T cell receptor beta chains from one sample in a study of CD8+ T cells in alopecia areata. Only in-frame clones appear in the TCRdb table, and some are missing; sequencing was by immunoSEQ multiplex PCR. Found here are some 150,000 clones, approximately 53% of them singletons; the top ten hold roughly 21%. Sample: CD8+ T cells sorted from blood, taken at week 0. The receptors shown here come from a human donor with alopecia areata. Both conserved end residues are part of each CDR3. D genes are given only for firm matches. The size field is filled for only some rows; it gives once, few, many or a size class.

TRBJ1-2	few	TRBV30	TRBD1	TGTGCCTGGAGTAACACAGGGGGCTTGGATGGCTACACCTTC	CAWSNTGGLDGYTF
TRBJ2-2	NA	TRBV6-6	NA	TGTGCCAGCAGTTACGGCGCGGGGGAGCTGTTTTTT	CASSYGAGELFF
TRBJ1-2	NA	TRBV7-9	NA	TGTGCCAGCAGCCTCGCCGTCAGTAGAAACTATGGCTACACCTTC	CASSLAVSRNYGYTF
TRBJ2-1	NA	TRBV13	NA	TGTGCCAGCAGCTTGGGCCTTAGCGACGAGAGGGACAATGAGCAGTTCTTC	CASSLGLSDERDNEQFF
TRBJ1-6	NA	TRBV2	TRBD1	TGTGCCAGCAGCGACAGGGGCGACAATTCACCCCTCCACTTT	CASSDRGDNSPLHF
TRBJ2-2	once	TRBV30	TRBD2	TGTGCCCGGGGGGGCCAAAACACCGGGGAGCTGTTTTTT	CARGGQNTGELFF
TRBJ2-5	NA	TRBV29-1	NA	TGCAGCGTTGAGCGGGACAGGAGCCGGGGGGGGGAGACCCAGTACTTC	CSVERDRSRGGETQYF
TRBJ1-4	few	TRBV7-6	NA	TGTGCCAGCAGCTTAGGGGTTGGCGGGGGTGTGGGTGAAAAACTGTTTTTT	CASSLGVGGGVGEKLFF
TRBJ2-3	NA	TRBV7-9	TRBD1	TGTGCCAGCAGCTGGTTGGGACAGGGAGACACAGATACGCAGTATTTT	CASSWLGQGDTDTQYF
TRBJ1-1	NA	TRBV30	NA	TGTGCCTGGAGTTTTGGCAACACTGAAGCTTTCTTT	CAWSFGNTEAFF
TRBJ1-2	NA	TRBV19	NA	TGTGCCAGTAGTAGTCGCCGGACAGCTAACTATGGCTACACCTTC	CASSSRRTANYGYTF
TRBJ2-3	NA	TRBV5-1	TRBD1	TGCGCCAGCAGCCGCGAGGGGGCCTACACTAGCACAGATACGCAGTATTTT	CASSREGAYTSTDTQYF
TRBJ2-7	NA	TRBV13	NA	TGTGCCAGCAGCTTCCCCATGACCTACGAGCAGTACTTC	CASSFPMTYEQYF
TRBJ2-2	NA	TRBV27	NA	TGTGCCAGCAGTTTTGGGAACACCGGGGAGCTGTTTTTT	CASSFGNTGELFF
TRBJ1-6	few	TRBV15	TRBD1	TGTGCCACCAGCAGCTACCGGGACAGGGGCTTACCTAATTCACCCCTCCACTTT	CATSSYRDRGLPNSPLHF
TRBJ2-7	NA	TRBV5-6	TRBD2	TGTGCCAGCAGCTCCGGGACTAGCGGTTCCTACGAGCAGTACTTC	CASSSGTSGSYEQYF
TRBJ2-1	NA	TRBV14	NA	TGTGCCAGCAGCGCCCCGGGGAGCTCCTACAATGAGCAGTTCTTC	CASSAPGSSYNEQFF
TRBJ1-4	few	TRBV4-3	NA	TGCGCCAGCAGCCAAGATGGACAGCCTAATGAAAAACTGTTTTTT	CASSQDGQPNEKLFF
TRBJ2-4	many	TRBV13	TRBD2	TGTGCCAGCACCGTTAGCGGGGAAAACATTCAGTACTTC	CASTVSGENIQYF
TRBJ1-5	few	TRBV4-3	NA	TGCGCCAGCAGCCCCCTACTTCATGATGATCAGCCCCAGCATTTT	CASSPLLHDDQPQHF
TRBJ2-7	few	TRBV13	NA	TGTGCCAGCAGCTTAGGCGCAGGGAATCGCCACGAGCAGTACTTC	CASSLGAGNRHEQYF
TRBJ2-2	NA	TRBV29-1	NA	TGCAGCGTTGAAGTCGGGGAGCTGTTTTTT	CSVEVGELFF
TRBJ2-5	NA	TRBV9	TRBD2	TGTGCCAGCAGCGCGTCGGGGGGGCACCAAGAGACCCAGTACTTC	CASSASGGHQETQYF
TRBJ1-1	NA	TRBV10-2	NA	TGCGCCAGCAGACAGGGGAACACTGAAGCTTTCTTT	CASRQGNTEAFF
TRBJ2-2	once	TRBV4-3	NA	TGCGCCAGCAGCCCGAGGGGGAGGAGCACCGGGGAGCTGTTTTTT	CASSPRGRSTGELFF
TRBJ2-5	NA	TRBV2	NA	TGTGCCAGCAGTCGGCCCGGGGGACGCTCGGGAGAGACCCAGTACTTC	CASSRPGGRSGETQYF
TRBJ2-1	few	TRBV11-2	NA	TGTGCCAGCAGCTTATCAGGGAATCTCTACAATGAGCAGTTCTTC	CASSLSGNLYNEQFF
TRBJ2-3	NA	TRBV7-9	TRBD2	TGTGCCAGCGAGACTAGCGGCACAGATACGCAGTATTTT	CASETSGTDTQYF
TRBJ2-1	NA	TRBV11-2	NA	TGTGCCAGCAGCTTAGCTTCCAGCTCCTACAATGAGCAGTTCTTC	CASSLASSSYNEQFF
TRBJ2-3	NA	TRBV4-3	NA	TGCGCCAGCAGCCAGAGTCAAGAAGGGGGAGATACGCAGTATTTT	CASSQSQEGGDTQYF
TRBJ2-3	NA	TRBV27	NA	TGTGCCAGCAGTTTATCGAACGGGATGGATACGCAGTATTTT	CASSLSNGMDTQYF
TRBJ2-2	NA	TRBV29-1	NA	TGCAGCGTTGAACGTGTGAACACCGGGGAGCTGTTTTTT	CSVERVNTGELFF
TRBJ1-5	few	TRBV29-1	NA	TGCAGCGTTGACAGGGGTGGTCAGCCCCAGCATTTT	CSVDRGGQPQHF
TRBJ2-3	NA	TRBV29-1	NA	TGCAGCGTTGATTTAGGGGTCACAGATACGCAGTATTTT	CSVDLGVTDTQYF
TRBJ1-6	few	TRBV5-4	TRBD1	TGTGCCAGCAGCCCGGGGACAGGGGGAAATTCACCCCTCCACTTT	CASSPGTGGNSPLHF
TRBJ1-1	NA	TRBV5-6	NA	TGTGCCAGCAGCTTGGGGCAGAGTGAAGCTTTCTTT	CASSLGQSEAFF
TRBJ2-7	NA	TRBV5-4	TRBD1	TGTGCCAGCAGCTATGGGGACAGCTCCTACGAGCAGTACTTC	CASSYGDSSYEQYF
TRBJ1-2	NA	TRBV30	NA	TGTGCCTGGAGTTTTGGAGGGGGGTCCCTTACCGGCTACACCTTC	CAWSFGGGSLTGYTF
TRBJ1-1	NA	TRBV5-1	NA	TGCGCCAGCAGCTTGGGAACTGGACATGAGATTGAAGCTTTCTTT	CASSLGTGHEIEAFF
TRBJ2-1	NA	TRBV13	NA	TGTGCCAGCAGCTGGGGGACAAACGACAATGAGCAGTTCTTC	CASSWGTNDNEQFF
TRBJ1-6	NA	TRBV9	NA	TGTGCCAGCAGCGTCGGGACATCAACGAAGGCCTCACCCCTCCACTTT	CASSVGTSTKASPLHF
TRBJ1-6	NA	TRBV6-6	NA	TGTGCCAGCAGTTTAGGAACCTTGGATTCACCCCTCCACTTT	CASSLGTLDSPLHF
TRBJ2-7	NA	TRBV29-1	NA	TGCAGCGGCTTGACAGGCTACGAGCAGTACTTC	CSGLTGYEQYF
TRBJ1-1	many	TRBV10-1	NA	TGCGCCAGCAGTCCGGGACCCGGGAACACTGAAGCTTTCTTT	CASSPGPGNTEAFF
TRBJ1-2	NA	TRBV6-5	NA	TGTGCCAGCAGTCCTAAGGGGGTGGATGGCTACACCTTC	CASSPKGVDGYTF
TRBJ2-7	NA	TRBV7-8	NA	TGTGCCAGCAGCCCCGGGACCGTCTCCTACGAGCAGTACTTC	CASSPGTVSYEQYF
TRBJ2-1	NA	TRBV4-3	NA	TGCGCCAGCAGCCAAGATAGGTCGGGGAGGGAGCAGTTCTTC	CASSQDRSGREQFF
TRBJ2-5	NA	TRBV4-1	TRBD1	TGCGCCAGCAGCCAAGAGACAGGGTCCAACACTAGGCAAGAGACCCAGTACTTC	CASSQETGSNTRQETQYF
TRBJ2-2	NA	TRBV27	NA	TGTGCCAGCAGACCCGGGGTCGGTACCGGGGAGCTGTTTTTT	CASRPGVGTGELFF
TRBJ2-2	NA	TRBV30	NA	TGTGCCTGGAGTCAGGTCGGTGTGAACACCGGGGAGCTGTTTTTT	CAWSQVGVNTGELFF
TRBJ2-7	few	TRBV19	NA	TGTGCCAGTAGTATTACCCAGGGGATCCACGAGCAGTACTTC	CASSITQGIHEQYF
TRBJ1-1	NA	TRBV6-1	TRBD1	TGTGCCAGCAGTGAAGGGACAGGGGGAGAAGCTTTCTTT	CASSEGTGGEAFF
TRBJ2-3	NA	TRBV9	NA	TGTGCCAGCAGCCCGACAGGACCTAGCACAGATACGCAGTATTTT	CASSPTGPSTDTQYF
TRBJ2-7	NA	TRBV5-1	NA	TGCGCCAGCAGCCCTCAGGGTTACGAGCAGTACTTC	CASSPQGYEQYF
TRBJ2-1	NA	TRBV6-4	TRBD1	TGTGCCAGCAGTGCCACGGGGACAGGGGATGAGCAGTTCTTC	CASSATGTGDEQFF
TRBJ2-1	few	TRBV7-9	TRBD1	TGTGCCAGCAGCCGAGGGACAGGACGATACAATGAGCAGTTCTTC	CASSRGTGRYNEQFF
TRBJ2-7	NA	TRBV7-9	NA	TGTGCCAGCAGCACCGGGACAAGAATTTACGAGCAGTACTTC	CASSTGTRIYEQYF
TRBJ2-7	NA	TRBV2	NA	TGTGCCAGCAGTGAAGCGCGCGGGACCCACTACGAGCAGTACTTC	CASSEARGTHYEQYF
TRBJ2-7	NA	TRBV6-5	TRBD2	TGTGCCAGCAGTTACTCGATAGTAGCGGGGGACTACGAGCAGTACTTC	CASSYSIVAGDYEQYF